One TCR beta chain is described in this entry. All donors participated as healthy donors of bone marrow. With 60 Vbeta and 13 Jbeta primers, the PCR was carried out. TCRdb keeps only in-frame clones here, not all; method: immunoSEQ multiplex PCR. The sample has 150,000 to 170,000 clones; approximately 80% are singletons. V dropped 1 base and J dropped 5; count of bases not matched to a gene: 6. Germline CDR1 reads MGHDK; CDR2 reads SYGVNS. The CDR3 has 15 amino acids. The source of the sample is a study of cytomegalovirus exposure and HLA in healthy donors. This TCR was sampled from a middle-aged woman in good health and CMV-seronegative. The V gene is TRBV25-1, the J gene TRBJ2-3, with TRBD1 matching 7 bases. The specimen sequenced was PBMCs. CDR3 nucleotides: TGTGCCAGCAGTGAATTGGGCAGGGGGAAAGATACGCAGTATTTT. Protein product: CASSELGRGKDTQYF.